Below, 17 T cell receptor beta chains from the same sample are listed, as sequenced in a study of T-cell memory formation after mild COVID-19. TCRdb analysed the 5' RACE reads with MiXCR anew, one entry per CDR3 protein. The sample lists approximately 500,000 distinct CDR3 sequences, 25% occurring once. Sample: PBMCs or a T cell subset sorted from them (not recorded which). These receptor sequences come from an adult woman who had mild COVID-19 (a few samples of this study predate the infection). Cell type and time point are not known.

This clonotype was detected a few times. The V gene is TRBV5-1, the J gene TRBJ2-3; D is perhaps TRBD2 (6 bases). This CDR3 spans 13 amino acids. Germline loops: CDR1 SGHRS, CDR2 YFSETQ. The V and J ends lost 5 bases and 6 bases respectively, with 13 bases between them. For the CDR3, the DNA is TGCGCCAGCAGAGTAGGACTATCGGATACGCAGTATTTT. Protein product: CASRVGLSDTQYF.

This clonotype was observed a few times. This chain links TRBV20-1 with TRBJ1-2; no definite D call. This CDR3 has 13 amino acids. Trimming pared 5 bases from V and 6 bases from J, leaving 16 bases between. Germline CDR1 and CDR2: DFQATT and SNEGSKA (reference sequence). The CDR3 is CSAYRLAIHGYTF. DNA of the CDR3: TGCAGTGCTTATCGATTGGCGATTCATGGCTACACCTTC.

Ten or more counts support this clonotype. For the CDR3, the DNA is TGTGCCAGCAGTTTCCCCCAACTTACGCAGTATTTT. Its translation: CASSFPQLTQYF. This chain joins TRBV12-3 or TRBV12-4 and TRBJ2-3; D is ambiguous. Trimming took off 3 bases at V and 8 bases at J, with 9 bases between the two ends. CDR3 size: 12 residues.

The rearrangement joins TRBV7-3 to TRBJ2-1; TRBD2 matches 9 bases. V shed 2 bases and J 4 bases; nucleotides not matched to a gene: 3. The CDR3 has 15 amino acids. The germline gives CDR1 SGHTA, CDR2 FQGTGA. DNA of the CDR3: TGTGCCAGCAGCTTATTGCGGGGGGGTTACAATGAGCAGTTCTTC. Amino acid sequence: CASSLLRGGYNEQFF. Filled out from reference TRBV7-3 and TRBJ2-1, the complete variable domain reads GAGVSQTPSNKVTEKGKYVELRCDPISGHTALYWYRQSLGQGPEFLIYFQGTGAADDSGLPNDRFFAVRPEGSVSTLKIQRTERGDSAVYLCASSLLRGGYNEQFFGPGTRLTVL.

As DNA, the CDR3 is TGTGCCTGGAGTGGGGAGCCAGGGCCCTACGAGCAGTACTTC. Protein: CAWSGEPGPYEQYF. The chain couples TRBV30 to TRBJ2-7; D assignment may be TRBD1 or TRBD2 (5 bases each). Trimming took off 1 base at V and 2 bases at J, with 12 bases between the two ends. CDR3 size: 14 residues. CDR1 and CDR2 from the germline V gene are GTSNPN and SVGIG (reference sequence).

This CDR3 is CASSRGGLSSNQPQHF. The CDR3 coding sequence is TGTGCCAGCAGTCGAGGGGGGTTGAGTAGCAATCAGCCCCAGCATTTT. The chain couples TRBV7-6 to TRBJ1-5; TRBD1 might be the D (6 bases). The V gene's germline CDR1 is SGHVS and CDR2 FNYEAQ. V lost 6 bases, J lost 0 bases, and 15 bases lay in between. The CDR3 contains 16 residues.

The chain couples TRBV24-1 to TRBJ2-6; D is possibly TRBD1 (5 bases). This CDR3 spans 18 amino acids. The V gene lost 4 bases and the J gene lost 0 bases, with 15 bases spanning the gap. Germline V lookup: CDR1 KGHDR, CDR2 SFDVKD. The CDR3 bases are TGTGCCACCAGTGACCCCAGGGTTTCAAGCTCTGGGGCCAACGTCCTGACTTTC. Its translation is CATSDPRVSSSGANVLTF.

The CDR3 DNA is TGCAGTGGCTTGGTGAACACTGAAGCTTTCTTT. It codes for CSGLVNTEAFF. The V and J genes are TRBV20-1 and TRBJ1-1; no clear D. Deletions cut 7 bases from V and 0 bases from J, with 6 bases between. The CDR3 extends over 11 amino acids. CDR1 and CDR2 (germline): DFQATT, SNEGSKA (reference sequence).

This clonotype came up a few times. This chain links TRBV5-6 with TRBJ2-6, with D perhaps given as TRBD1 or TRBD2 (5 bases each). The CDR3 extends over 17 amino acids. The germline V gene has CDR1 SGHDT and CDR2 YYEEEE. The V gene lost 4 bases and the J gene lost 4 bases, with 18 bases spanning the gap. CDR3 residues: CASSDRDGPLGANVLTF. CDR3 in DNA: TGTGCCAGCAGCGACCGGGACGGGCCTCTCGGGGCCAACGTCCTGACTTTC.

This clonotype was detected only a few times. This chain connects TRBV20-1 to TRBJ2-7, with D tentatively TRBD2 (7 bases). The CDR3 spans 15 residues. The germline CDR1 and CDR2 sequences are DFQATT and SNEGSKA (reference sequence). V gave up 5 bases and J gave up 1 base, with 18 bases separating them. DNA for the CDR3: TGCAGTGCTGGGGGAGGGGGGGCCAATTCCTACGAGCAGTACTTC. Translated: CSAGGGGANSYEQYF.

This clonotype turned up a few times. The CDR3 loop reads CASSSRAGNPGELFF. CDR3 in DNA: TGTGCCAGCAGTTCAAGAGCGGGGAATCCCGGGGAGCTGTTTTTT. The rearrangement joins TRBV27 to TRBJ2-2; TRBD2 aligns across 7 bases. The CDR3 spans 15 residues. V lost 4 bases, J lost 6 bases, and 8 bases stayed unmatched. The germline V gene has CDR1 MNHEY and CDR2 SMNVEV (reference sequence).

This clonotype was counted a few times. The chain is built from TRBV10-3 and TRBJ2-7; 7 bases align to TRBD1. V lost 10 bases to trimming and J lost 1 base; unmatched junction nucleotides: 7. Germline values: CDR1 ENHRY, CDR2 SYGVKD. This CDR3 has 13 amino acids. CDR3 region: CATGTALSYEQYF. CDR3 DNA sequence: TGTGCCACAGGGACAGCACTTTCCTACGAGCAGTACTTC.

This clonotype was detected many times. DNA for the CDR3: TGCGCCAGCAGCAGGGGTCAAGAGACCCAGTACTTC. It codes for CASSRGQETQYF. This sequence joins TRBV5-1 and TRBJ2-5; D possibly corresponds to TRBD1 (5 bases). The CDR3 is 12 amino acids. Deletions cut 4 bases from V and 2 bases from J, with 6 bases between. Per germline, CDR1 SGHRS and CDR2 YFSETQ.

This clonotype was counted between two and nine times. The rearrangement links TRBV4-2 to TRBJ2-2, with a tentative D call TRBD2 (6 bases). The CDR3 runs to 16 residues. Germline CDR1 LGHNA, CDR2 YNFKEQ. Trimming pared 5 bases from V and 0 bases from J, leaving 13 bases between. The CDR3 protein is CASSYGTGANTGELFF. CDR3 nucleotide sequence: TGTGCCAGCAGCTACGGGACGGGGGCGAACACCGGGGAGCTGTTTTTT.

The chain joins TRBV9 to TRBJ2-1; TRBD2 aligns across 7 bases. Trimming at V came to 3 bases and at J to 7 bases, leaving 7 bases not matched to a gene. CDR1 is SGDLS, CDR2 YYNGEE, per germline. The CDR3 runs 14 residues. The CDR3 DNA reads as TGTGCCAGCAGCGAATCATCGGGGGGAAATGAGCAGTTCTTC. This gives the protein CASSESSGGNEQFF.

The rearrangement joins TRBV7-2 to TRBJ2-2; a possible D gene is TRBD1 (6 bases). This CDR3 is built from 15 residues. V was trimmed by 3 bases and J by 8 bases, leaving 16 bases between them. CDR1 and CDR2 (germline): SGHTA, FQGNSA. The CDR3 loop reads CASSLDSMGPGELFF. CDR3 bases: TGTGCCAGCAGCTTGGACAGTATGGGACCGGGGGAGCTGTTTTTT. Variable domain in full (rest from reference TRBV7-2 and TRBJ2-2): GAGVSQSPSNKVTEKGKDVELRCDPISGHTALYWYRQSLGQGLEFLIYFQGNSAPDKSGLPSDRFSAERTGGSVSTLTIQRTQQEDSAVYLCASSLDSMGPGELFFGEGSRLTVL.

V usage is TRBV12-3 or TRBV12-4 and J usage is TRBJ2-4, with a tentative D call TRBD1 (5 bases). V lost 7 bases to trimming and J lost 3 bases, with 13 bases between them. The CDR3 extends over 14 amino acids. CDR3 region: CASNPGFGKNIQYF. DNA for the CDR3: TGTGCCAGCAATCCAGGGTTTGGCAAAAACATTCAGTACTTC.